This T cell receptor (beta chain) is from a study of PD-1 blockade in classical Hodgkin lymphoma. The time point: cycle 4 day 1 (C4D1), after five to seven weeks of nivolumab. Every single patient, without exception, relapsed after autologous stem cell transplantation, and brentuximab vedotin exposure varied. The study, taken as a whole, reports: Whoever responded completely had baseline diversity much like that seen in newly diagnosed patients. The study reported lower baseline TCR diversity in newly diagnosed patients than in healthy donors.

On this clone: What it recognizes is unknown.

The repertoire was sequenced with immunoSEQ multiplex PCR; TCRdb's copy has only in-frame clones and lacks some. The data show about 19,000 clones, 76% seen once. This TCR came from a human donor with classical Hodgkin lymphoma. Specimen: peripheral blood mononuclear cells (PBMCs), collected before the fourth cycle of nivolumab.

The CDR3 region is CASSQGPSGLADPGEQYF. In DNA, the CDR3 is TGCGCCAGCAGCCAAGGGCCCTCAGGACTAGCGGACCCGGGAGAGCAGTACTTC. The chain combines TRBV4-1 with TRBJ2-7; 10 bases align to TRBD2. Trimming removed 1 base from V and 7 bases from J; junction bases left unmatched: 16. There are 18 residues in the CDR3. The germline CDR1 and CDR2 sequences are MGHRA and YSYEKL.